This TCR beta chain came from a study of blood T cells in healthy people across ages. About the research overall: About one barcoded TCR beta cDNA was captured per two T cells.

V dropped 3 bases and J dropped 3 bases, with 9 bases sitting between them. The CDR3 spans 14 residues. This clonotype was detected only a few times. A second roughly 6 to 12 cycle PCR used barcoded and J-beta primers. A 12-random-nucleotide template-switch adaptor tagged each cDNA molecule. TCRdb analysed the 5' RACE reads with MiXCR anew, one entry per CDR3 protein. Seen here are around 800,000 distinct CDR3 sequences, around 25% observed once, and the top ten hold over 2.5%. The sample was also reused in another study, on T cells of mothers and their children. In that study: Relative to unrelated pairs, biologically related mother-child dyads exhibited marginally greater, non-significant overlap.

Sample: blood. The sequence was collected from a boy between 10 and 17 years old in good health. This chain joins TRBV12-3 or TRBV12-4 and TRBJ2-1; D gene ambiguous. CDR3 bases: TGTGCCAGCAGTTTGGCCAGCCTCTACAATGAGCAGTTCTTC. It specifies CASSLASLYNEQFF.